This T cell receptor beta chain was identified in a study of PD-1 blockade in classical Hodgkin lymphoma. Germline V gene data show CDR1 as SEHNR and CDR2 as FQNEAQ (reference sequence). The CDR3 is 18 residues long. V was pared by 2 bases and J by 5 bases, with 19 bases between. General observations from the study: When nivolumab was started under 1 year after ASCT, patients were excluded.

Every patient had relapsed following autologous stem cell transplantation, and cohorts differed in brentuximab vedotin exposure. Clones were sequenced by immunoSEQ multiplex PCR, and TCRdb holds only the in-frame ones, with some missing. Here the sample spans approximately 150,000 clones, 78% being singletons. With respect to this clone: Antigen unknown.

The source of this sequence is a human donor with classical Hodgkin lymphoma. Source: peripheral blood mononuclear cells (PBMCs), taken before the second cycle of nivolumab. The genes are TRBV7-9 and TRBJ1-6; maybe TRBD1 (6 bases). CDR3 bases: TGTGCCAGCAGCTTATTGGGACTACAGGGCTGGGATAATTCACCCCTCCACTTT. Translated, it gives CASSLLGLQGWDNSPLHF.